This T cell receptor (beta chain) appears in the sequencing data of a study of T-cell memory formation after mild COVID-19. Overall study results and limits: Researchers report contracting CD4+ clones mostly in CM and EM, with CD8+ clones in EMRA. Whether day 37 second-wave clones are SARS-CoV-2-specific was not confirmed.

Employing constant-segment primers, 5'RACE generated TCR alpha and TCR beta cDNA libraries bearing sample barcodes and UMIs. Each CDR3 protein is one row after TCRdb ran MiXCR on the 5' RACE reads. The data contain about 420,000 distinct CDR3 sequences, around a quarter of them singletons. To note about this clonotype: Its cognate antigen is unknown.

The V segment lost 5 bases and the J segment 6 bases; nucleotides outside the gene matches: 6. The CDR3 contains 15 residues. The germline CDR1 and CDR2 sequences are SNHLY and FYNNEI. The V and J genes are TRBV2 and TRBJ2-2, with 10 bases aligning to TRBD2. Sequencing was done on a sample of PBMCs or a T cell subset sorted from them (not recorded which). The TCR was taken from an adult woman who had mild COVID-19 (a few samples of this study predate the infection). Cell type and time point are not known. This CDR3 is CASSKREGRPGELFF. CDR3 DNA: TGTGCCAGCAGTAAGCGGGAGGGCCGGCCCGGGGAGCTGTTTTTT.